The next 22 T cell receptor beta chains were all read from a single sample in a study of blood T cell repertoires in COVID-19. Produced via immunoSEQ multiplex PCR; TCRdb's table is partial and in-frame only. The sample has a few hundred thousand clones, roughly nine tenths seen once. What was sequenced was PBMCs or T cells enriched from blood (not recorded which). The receptor source for this set is a woman aged 35 to 49 who had been exposed to COVID-19.

CDR3 loop: CASTPGPNQPQHF. CDR3 sequence (DNA): TGTGCCAGCACTCCAGGCCCCAATCAGCCCCAGCATTTT. V and J are TRBV2 and TRBJ1-5; D unclear. V dropped 7 bases and J dropped 3 bases, with 10 bases sitting between them. The CDR3 has 13 amino acids. Per the germline V gene, CDR1 is SNHLY and CDR2 is FYNNEI.

The chain is built from TRBV6-4 and TRBJ1-6; D is unresolved. Trimming removed 3 bases from V and 7 bases from J, with 7 bases in between. Germline lookup yields CDR1 MRHNA and CDR2 SNTAGT. CDR3 size: 13 residues. The CDR3 region is CASSEKRNSPLHF. The DNA of the CDR3 is TGTGCCAGCAGTGAAAAGCGCAATTCACCCCTCCACTTT.

The rearrangement links TRBV7-3 to TRBJ2-1, with D hard to call. The germline V gene has CDR1 SGHTA and CDR2 FQGTGA. The CDR3 consists of 14 residues. Trimming cost V 6 bases and J 3 bases, with 12 bases left between them. CDR3 nucleotide sequence: TGTGCCAGCAGTCTGGCAGGTAACTACAATGAGCAGTTCTTC. Residues: CASSLAGNYNEQFF.

V and J are TRBV5-1 and TRBJ2-7, with D tentatively TRBD2 (5 bases). Germline-derived CDR1 and CDR2 are SGHRS and YFSETQ. The CDR3 runs 12 residues. V shed 7 bases and J shed 3 bases, with 11 bases lying between them. CDR3 DNA: TGCGCCAGCTCCTCCACTAGCTACGAGCAGTACTTC. Amino acids: CASSSTSYEQYF.

The chain couples TRBV18 to TRBJ1-1; D call uncertain. The CDR3 contains 15 residues. In germline, CDR1 is KGHSH, CDR2 LQKENI. Trimming removed 2 bases at V and 2 bases at J, with 12 bases between. The CDR3 here is CASSPSAASNTEAFF. CDR3 bases: TGTGCCAGCTCACCATCAGCGGCCAGTAACACTGAAGCTTTCTTT.

This chain joins TRBV6-6 and TRBJ1-2; no clear D. Trimming stripped 5 bases from V and 4 bases from J, with 11 bases between. The CDR3 runs to 13 residues. Germline V lookup: CDR1 MNHNY, CDR2 SVGAGI (reference sequence). In DNA, the CDR3 is TGTGCCAGCAGTCCGACAAGAACCTATGGCTACACCTTC. It specifies CASSPTRTYGYTF.

CDR3 sequence (DNA): TGTGCCAGTAGTACGGGACAGGGGGCTTATTATCCCTACGAGCAGTACTTC. Residues: CASSTGQGAYYPYEQYF. The chain is built from TRBV19 and TRBJ2-7, with 12 bases fitting TRBD1. The CDR3 totals 17 residues. The V gene end was trimmed by 4 bases and the J gene end by 2 bases; junction bases not matched to a gene: 9. Per the germline V gene, CDR1 is LNHDA and CDR2 is SQIVND (reference sequence).

The chain recombines TRBV30 with TRBJ1-3; unclear D gene. The germline CDR1 and CDR2 sequences are GTSNPN and SVGIG (reference sequence). CDR3 size: 14 residues. The V end lost 0 bases, the J end lost 6 bases, and 12 bases lay between the germline ends. The CDR3 reads CAWSVRLRENTIYF. The CDR3 coding sequence is TGTGCCTGGAGTGTCCGCCTGCGGGAAAACACCATATATTTT.

The chain is built from TRBV5-5 and TRBJ1-2, with unresolved D. V dropped 2 bases and J dropped 4 bases, with 6 bases sitting between them. The germline V gene has CDR1 SGHKS and CDR2 YYEKEE (reference sequence). The CDR3 runs 12 residues. Here the CDR3 DNA reads TGTGCCAGCAGCTTTTCGAGCTATGGCTACACCTTC. This encodes CASSFSSYGYTF.

The genes are TRBV18 and TRBJ1-3; D gene uncertain. Per germline, CDR1 KGHSH and CDR2 LQKENI. V was pared by 1 base and J by 0 bases, with 10 bases between. CDR3 length: 16 residues. In nucleotides, the CDR3 is TGTGCCAGCTCACCACTCAGCGGTCACTCTGGAAACACCATATATTTT. This encodes CASSPLSGHSGNTIYF.

The chain has TRBV5-4 and TRBJ2-7, with TRBD2 matching 11 bases. Germline CDR1 and CDR2: SGHNT and YYREEE (reference sequence). This CDR3 comprises 16 residues. Losses at the gene ends were 4 bases for V and 2 bases for J; bases not matched to a gene: 8. In nucleotides, the CDR3 is TGTGCCAGCAGCGGAAAGGGACTAGCGGATACCTACGAGCAGTACTTC. Translation: CASSGKGLADTYEQYF.

The chain uses TRBV11-3 and TRBJ2-3; D remains ambiguous. Trimming took 5 bases from V and 4 from J, leaving 13 bases between them. CDR1 is SGHNT and CDR2 is YENEEA in the germline V gene. The CDR3 is 14 amino acids. CDR3 DNA: TGTGCCAGCAGCACCCACGGGTCCTCAGATACGCAGTATTTT. Protein: CASSTHGSSDTQYF.

The V gene is TRBV10-3, the J gene TRBJ1-6, with TRBD1 matching 9 bases. CDR1 and CDR2 from the germline V gene are ENHRY and SYGVKD. The CDR3 loop spans 16 amino acids. V dropped 3 bases and J dropped 2; count of bases not matched to a gene: 2. The CDR3 here is CAISEQGAPYNSPLHF. The CDR3 nucleotides are TGTGCCATCAGTGAACAGGGGGCCCCCTATAATTCACCCCTCCACTTT.

This clone came up once. The chain is built from TRBV7-9 and TRBJ1-2; D is unresolved. Trimming shortened V by 5 bases and J by 6 bases, and 10 bases separated the two germline ends. This CDR3 spans 12 amino acids. Germline V gene data show CDR1 as SEHNR and CDR2 as FQNEAQ (reference sequence). CDR3 in amino acids: CASSPLSHGYTF. CDR3 DNA sequence: TGTGCCAGCAGCCCACTTTCTCATGGCTACACCTTC.

The chain uses TRBV7-8 and TRBJ1-2; 7 bases match TRBD1. Germline V gives CDR1 SGHVS, CDR2 FQNEAQ. After removal of 1 base from V and 2 bases from J, the junction contained 7 bases not matched to a gene. There are 16 residues in the CDR3. The CDR3, as DNA: TGTGCCAGCAGCTTAGATCGCGGGACAGCGAACTATGGCTACACCTTC. This gives the protein CASSLDRGTANYGYTF.

The chain combines TRBV7-9 with TRBJ1-2; 8 bases are shared with TRBD1. The CDR3 consists of 17 residues. The V and J ends lost 3 bases and 6 bases, in that order; junction bases with no gene match: 15. The germline CDR1 and CDR2 sequences are SEHNR and FQNEAQ (reference sequence). The CDR3: CASSLGQEIPNLDGYTF. The CDR3 bases are TGTGCCAGCAGCTTGGGACAGGAAATCCCCAATTTGGATGGCTACACCTTC.

The chain is built from TRBV7-9 and TRBJ1-1; no clear D gene. In germline, CDR1 is SEHNR, CDR2 FQNEAQ (reference sequence). CDR3 length: 12 amino acids. V was clipped by 3 bases and J by 5 bases, with 7 bases between them. The CDR3: CASSLFSTEAFF. CDR3 DNA: TGTGCCAGCAGCTTGTTCAGTACTGAAGCTTTCTTT.

The chain uses TRBV5-1 and TRBJ1-2; a weak D match, TRBD1 (5 bases). Trimming removed 0 bases from V and 3 bases from J, with 9 bases in between. This CDR3 is 14 amino acids long. Germline-derived CDR1 and CDR2 are SGHRS and YFSETQ. Here the CDR3 DNA reads TGCGCCAGCAGCTTGGGAGACAGAGACTATGGCTACACCTTC. This translates into CASSLGDRDYGYTF.

This clone has only one observation. The V and J genes are TRBV5-1 and TRBJ1-4; D uncertain. CDR1 and CDR2 (germline): SGHRS, YFSETQ. The CDR3 sequence is 14 residues long. Trimming pared 5 bases from V and 0 bases from J, leaving 8 bases between. The CDR3 region is CASSWSATNEKLFF. CDR3 DNA sequence: TGCGCCAGCAGTTGGAGTGCAACTAATGAAAAACTGTTTTTT.

The V call is TRBV18, the J call TRBJ1-1; 7 positions agree with TRBD1. V gave up 2 bases and J gave up 8 bases; unmatched junction bases: 14. The CDR3 covers 16 residues. Germline V gene sequence: CDR1 KGHSH, CDR2 LQKENI. The CDR3 loop is CASSPNTGAAGVEAFF. The CDR3, as DNA: TGTGCCAGCTCACCAAATACAGGGGCCGCTGGGGTAGAAGCTTTCTTT.

The genes are TRBV30 and TRBJ1-2; 8 bases map to TRBD1. With 4 bases clipped from V and 7 bases from J, the junction kept 11 bases outside the gene matches. The CDR3 is made up of 14 amino acids. Germline CDR1 is GTSNPN and CDR2 is SVGIG (reference sequence). The CDR3 region is CAWKRNRGVSGYTF. In nucleotides, the CDR3 is TGTGCCTGGAAGAGGAACAGGGGGGTATCTGGCTACACCTTC.

This clone was detected a few times. The chain uses TRBV9 and TRBJ2-1; TRBD2 might be the D (5 bases). Germline V gene data show CDR1 as SGDLS and CDR2 as YYNGEE. The V and J ends lost 6 bases and 10 bases respectively, with 20 bases between them. The CDR3 is made up of 14 amino acids. This CDR3 reads CASTTSLEGWEQFF. CDR3 in DNA: TGTGCCAGCACCACATCACTCGAGGGTTGGGAGCAGTTCTTC.